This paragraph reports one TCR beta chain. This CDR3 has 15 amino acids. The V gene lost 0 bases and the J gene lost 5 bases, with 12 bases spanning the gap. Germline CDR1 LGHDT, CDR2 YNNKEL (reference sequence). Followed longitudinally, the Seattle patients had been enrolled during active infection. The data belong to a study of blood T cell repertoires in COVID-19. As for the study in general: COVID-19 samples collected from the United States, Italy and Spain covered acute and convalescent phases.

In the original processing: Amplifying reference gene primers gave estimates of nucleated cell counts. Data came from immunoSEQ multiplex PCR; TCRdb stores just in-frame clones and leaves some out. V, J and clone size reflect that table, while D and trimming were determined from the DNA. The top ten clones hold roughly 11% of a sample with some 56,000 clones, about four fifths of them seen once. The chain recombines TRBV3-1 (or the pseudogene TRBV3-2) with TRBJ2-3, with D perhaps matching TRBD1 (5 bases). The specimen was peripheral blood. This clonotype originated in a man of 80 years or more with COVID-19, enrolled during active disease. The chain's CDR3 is CASSQDPAGRDTQYF. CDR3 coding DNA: TGTGCCAGCAGCCAAGATCCTGCAGGGCGAGATACGCAGTATTTT.